The clone carrying this TCR beta chain has a handful of counts. The antigen remains undetermined. TCRdb used MiXCR to reprocess the RT-PCR reads, holding one entry per CDR3 protein. The sample includes over 400,000 distinct CDR3 sequences, 13% of them seen just once. J was trimmed by 2 bases and V by 5 bases; bases with no gene match: 10. The germline V gene encodes CDR1 DFQATT and CDR2 SNEGSKA (reference sequence). The CDR3 consists of 15 residues. The record originates from a study of response to subunit inactivated influenza vaccine. Study outcomes and limitations: Authors suggested seasonal influenza vaccinations each recruit few new T cells.

The sequence was collected from a man aged 50-60 years who received an inactivated influenza vaccine. This specimen consisted of PBMCs from blood, obtained more than 35 days after vaccination. The chain employs TRBV20-1 and TRBJ2-3, with TRBD2 matching 7 bases. The CDR3 is CSASFGGGNTDTQYF. The CDR3 DNA reads as TGCAGTGCTTCGTTTGGGGGGGGGAACACAGATACGCAGTATTTT.